The 11 T cell receptor beta chains below all came from one sample that was sequenced in a study of shared clonotypes between healthy human individuals. Clones were sequenced by immunoSEQ multiplex PCR, and TCRdb holds only the in-frame ones, with some missing. Of roughly 400,000 clones detected, about 96% appear once; the ten largest clones hold around 0.3%. The sample comprised memory CD8+ T cells sorted from blood. Subset here: CD45RO+ cells pooled with CCR7-negative TemRA cells. These receptors originate from a man aged 25 to 45 in good health.

Worth noting for this clone: The sample has other DNA sequences that encode this CDR3 too. The rearrangement links TRBV20-1 to TRBJ2-7, with 7 bases lining up with TRBD1. Germline V gene data show CDR1 as DFQATT and CDR2 as SNEGSKA (reference sequence). J lost 2 bases, V lost 5 bases, and 0 bases had no gene match. The CDR3 is made up of 11 amino acids. CDR3 nucleotides: TGCAGTGCTGGGACAGCCTACGAGCAGTACTTC. It yields the protein CSAGTAYEQYF.

This sequence joins TRBV18 and TRBJ1-5; 7 nucleotides match TRBD1. V lost 3 bases to trimming and J lost 9 bases; unmatched junction nucleotides: 8. Germline assignment: CDR1 KGHSH and CDR2 LQKENI. The CDR3 contains 14 residues. The CDR3 is CASSPDRASRPQHF. Written as DNA, the CDR3 is TGTGCCAGCTCACCCGACAGGGCATCTAGGCCCCAGCATTTT.

The chain couples TRBV5-4 to TRBJ2-5, with D possibly matching TRBD2 (5 bases). Trimming removed 0 bases at V and 1 base at J, with 7 bases between. Looked up from germline, CDR1 is SGHNT and CDR2 is YYREEE (reference sequence). CDR3 length: 14 amino acids. CDR3 region: CASSLEAVQETQYF. CDR3 sequence (DNA): TGTGCCAGCAGCTTGGAAGCGGTCCAAGAGACCCAGTACTTC.

The chain joins TRBV19 to TRBJ2-3, with TRBD1 matching 9 bases. J gave up 4 bases and V 8 bases, and 4 bases lay outside the gene matches. CDR1 and CDR2 from the germline V gene are LNHDA and SQIVND (reference sequence). The CDR3 is made up of 13 amino acids. The CDR3 region is CASGQGISDTQYF. CDR3 DNA: TGTGCCAGTGGACAGGGGATATCAGATACGCAGTATTTT.

The chain employs TRBV6-1 and TRBJ2-7; D tentatively fits TRBD1 or TRBD2 (5 bases each). Germline CDR1 reads MNHNS; CDR2 reads SASEGT. The V and J ends lost 4 bases and 4 bases respectively, with 14 bases between them. This CDR3 region has 14 residues. DNA of the CDR3: TGTGCCAGCAGTGTCCGGGGCCCAAATTACGAGCAGTACTTC. It specifies CASSVRGPNYEQYF.

J is TRBJ2-1 and V is TRBV12-5; no firm D call. Germline V gene lookup returns CDR1 LGHNT and CDR2 FRNRAP. The V end lost 5 bases, the J end lost 13 bases, and 9 bases lay between the germline ends. The CDR3 loop spans 10 amino acids. CDR3 DNA sequence: TGTGCTAGTGGTCCTGGACCCCAGTTCTTC. Translation gives CASGPGPQFF. The full variable domain, rest sourced from reference TRBV12-5 and TRBJ2-1, is DARVTQTPRHKVTEMGQEVTMRCQPILGHNTVFWYRQTMMQGLELLAYFRNRAPLDDSGMPKDRFSAEMPDATLATLKIQPSEPRDSAVYFCASGPGPQFFGPGTRLTVL.

J is TRBJ2-5 and V is TRBV4-1; 8 bases map to TRBD2. Germline assignment: CDR1 MGHRA and CDR2 YSYEKL. V gave up 1 base and J gave up 2 bases; unmatched junction bases: 6. This CDR3 contains 16 residues. DNA of the CDR3: TGCGCCAGCAGCCAAGCAAGCGGGAGCTGGCAAGAGACCCAGTACTTC. Amino acids: CASSQASGSWQETQYF.

The chain combines TRBV2 with TRBJ2-1; D is undetermined. The CDR3 covers 15 residues. Germline CDR1 is SNHLY and CDR2 is FYNNEI. V was clipped by 6 bases and J by 6 bases, with 18 bases between them. The CDR3: CASRPRDWRTNEQFF. For the CDR3, the DNA is TGTGCCAGCAGACCCCGAGATTGGCGTACCAATGAGCAGTTCTTC.

This chain links TRBV6-5 with TRBJ1-2, with D perhaps matching TRBD1 (6 bases). Trimming took off 7 bases at V and 8 bases at J, with 20 bases between the two ends. The CDR3 consists of 14 residues. CDR1 and CDR2 (germline): MNHEY, SVGAGI. The CDR3 coding sequence is TGTGCCAGCACCCACCAAAGACAGGTGGGGGGCTACACCTTC. Its protein product is CASTHQRQVGGYTF.

This clone was detected only once. The rearrangement links TRBV9 to TRBJ1-1, with 9 positions matching TRBD1. V was clipped by 3 bases and J by 5 bases; unmatched bases: 5. The germline gives CDR1 SGDLS, CDR2 YYNGEE. This CDR3 has 14 residues. CDR3 coding DNA: TGTGCCAGCAGCGGGGGACAGGGTTATACTGAAGCTTTCTTT. Protein sequence: CASSGGQGYTEAFF.

V gene TRBV5-5 combines with J gene TRBJ2-7, with 10 bases aligning to TRBD1. The CDR3 length is 14 residues. CDR1 is SGHKS, CDR2 YYEKEE, per germline (reference sequence). J was trimmed by 7 bases and V by 4 bases; bases with no gene match: 8. This CDR3 reads CASSPGTGEFEQYF. In DNA, the CDR3 is TGTGCCAGCAGCCCCGGGACAGGGGAGTTTGAGCAGTACTTC.